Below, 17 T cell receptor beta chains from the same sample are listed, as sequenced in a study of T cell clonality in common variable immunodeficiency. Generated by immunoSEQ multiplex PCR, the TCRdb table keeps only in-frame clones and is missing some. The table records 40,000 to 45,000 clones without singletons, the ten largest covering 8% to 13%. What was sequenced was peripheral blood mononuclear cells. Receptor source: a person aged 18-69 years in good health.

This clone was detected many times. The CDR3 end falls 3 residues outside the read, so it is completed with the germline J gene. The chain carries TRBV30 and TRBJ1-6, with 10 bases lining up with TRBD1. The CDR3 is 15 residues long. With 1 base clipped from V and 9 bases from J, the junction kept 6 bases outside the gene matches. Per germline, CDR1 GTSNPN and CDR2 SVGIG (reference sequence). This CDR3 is CAWSGRQGARSPLHF. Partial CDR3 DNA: TGTGCCTGGAGTGGGCGACAGGGGGCGCGTTCACCC.

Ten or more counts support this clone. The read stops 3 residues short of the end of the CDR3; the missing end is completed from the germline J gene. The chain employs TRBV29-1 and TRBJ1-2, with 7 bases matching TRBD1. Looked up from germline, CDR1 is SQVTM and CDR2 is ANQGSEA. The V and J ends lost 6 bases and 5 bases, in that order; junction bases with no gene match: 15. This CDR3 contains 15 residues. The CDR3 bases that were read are TGCAGCGTCGCCAAGGGACAGAGAGTAGGATATGGC. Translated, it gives CSVAKGQRVGYG. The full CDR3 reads CSVAKGQRVGYGYTF.

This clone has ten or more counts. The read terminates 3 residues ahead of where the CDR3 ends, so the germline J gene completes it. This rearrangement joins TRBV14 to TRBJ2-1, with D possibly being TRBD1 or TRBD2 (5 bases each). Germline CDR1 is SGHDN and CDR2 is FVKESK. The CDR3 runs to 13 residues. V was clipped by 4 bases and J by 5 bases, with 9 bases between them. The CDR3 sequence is CASSRGVNNEQFF. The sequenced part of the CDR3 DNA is TGTGCCAGCAGCCGAGGGGTCAACAATGAG.

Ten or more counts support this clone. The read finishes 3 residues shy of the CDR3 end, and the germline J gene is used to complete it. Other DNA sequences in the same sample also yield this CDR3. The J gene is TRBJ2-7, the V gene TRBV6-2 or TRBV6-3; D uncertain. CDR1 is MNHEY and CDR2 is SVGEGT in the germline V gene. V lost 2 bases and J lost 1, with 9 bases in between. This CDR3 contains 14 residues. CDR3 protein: CASSYSPGSYEQYF. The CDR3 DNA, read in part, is TGTGCCAGCAGTTACAGCCCAGGATCCTACGAG.

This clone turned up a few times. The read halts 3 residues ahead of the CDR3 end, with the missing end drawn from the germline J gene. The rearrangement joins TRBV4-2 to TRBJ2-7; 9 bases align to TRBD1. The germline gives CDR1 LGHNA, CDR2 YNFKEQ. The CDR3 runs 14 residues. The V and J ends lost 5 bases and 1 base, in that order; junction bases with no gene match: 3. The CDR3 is CASSADRGSYEQYF. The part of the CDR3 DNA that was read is TGTGCCAGCAGCGCGGACAGGGGATCCTACGAG.

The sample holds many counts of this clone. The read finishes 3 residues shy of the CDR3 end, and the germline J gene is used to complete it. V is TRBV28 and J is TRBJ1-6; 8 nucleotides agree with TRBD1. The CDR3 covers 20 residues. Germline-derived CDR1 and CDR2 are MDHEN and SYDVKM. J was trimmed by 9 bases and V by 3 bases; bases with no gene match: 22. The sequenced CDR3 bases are TGTGCCAGCAGTTTTTTTTATTTGGGCGTCCAGAACAGGGGGGTTTCACCC. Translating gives CASSFFYLGVQNRGVSP. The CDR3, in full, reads CASSFFYLGVQNRGVSPLHF.

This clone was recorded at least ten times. The covered CDR3 bases are TGTGCCAGCAGCTTAGCGGCGGGAGCAGGCGAG. It specifies CASSLAAGAGE. The CDR3, in full, reads CASSLAAGAGEQYF. The rearrangement links TRBV11-3 to TRBJ2-7, with 7 nucleotides matching TRBD2. The read comes to an end 3 residues before the CDR3 does, leaving the germline J gene to fill in the end. The V gene end was trimmed by 1 base and the J gene end by 6 bases; junction bases not matched to a gene: 6. The CDR3 is 14 residues long. The germline V gene has CDR1 SGHNT and CDR2 YENEEA.

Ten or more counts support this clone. CDR3 bases read: TGTGCCAGCAGTCAAACAGATACG. Its protein product is CASSQTDT. The full CDR3 protein is CASSQTDTQYF. The chain couples TRBV6-2 or TRBV6-3 to TRBJ2-3; D is undetermined. From the germline J gene comes the end of the CDR3, since the read stops 3 residues before it. V was shortened by 5 bases and J by 3 bases, with 3 bases between the two germline ends. This CDR3 has 11 amino acids. Germline CDR1 is MNHEY and CDR2 is SVGEGT.

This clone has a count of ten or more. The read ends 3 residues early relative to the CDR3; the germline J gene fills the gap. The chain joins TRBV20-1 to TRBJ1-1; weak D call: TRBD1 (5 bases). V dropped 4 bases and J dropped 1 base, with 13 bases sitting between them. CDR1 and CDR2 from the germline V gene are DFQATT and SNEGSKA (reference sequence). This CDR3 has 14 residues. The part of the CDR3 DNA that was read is TGCAGTGCTACGGGGGGGAATGGGAACACTGAA. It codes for CSATGGNGNTE. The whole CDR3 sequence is CSATGGNGNTEAFF.

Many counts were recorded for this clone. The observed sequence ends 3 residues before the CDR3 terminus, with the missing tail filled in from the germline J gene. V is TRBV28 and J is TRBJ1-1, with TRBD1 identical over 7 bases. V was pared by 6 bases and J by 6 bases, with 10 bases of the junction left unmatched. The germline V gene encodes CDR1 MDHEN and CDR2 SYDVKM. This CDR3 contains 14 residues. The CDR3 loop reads CASRPTGIRPEAFF. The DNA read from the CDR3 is TGTGCCAGCAGACCGACAGGGATTAGGCCTGAA.

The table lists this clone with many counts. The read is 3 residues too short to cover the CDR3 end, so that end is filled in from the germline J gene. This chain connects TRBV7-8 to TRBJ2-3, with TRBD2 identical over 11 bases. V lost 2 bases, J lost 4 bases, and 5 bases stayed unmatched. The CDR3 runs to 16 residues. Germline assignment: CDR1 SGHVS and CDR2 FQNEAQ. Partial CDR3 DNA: TGTGCCAGCAGCTTACCTAGCGGGGGGCTCGCAGATACG. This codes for CASSLPSGGLADT. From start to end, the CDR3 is CASSLPSGGLADTQYF.

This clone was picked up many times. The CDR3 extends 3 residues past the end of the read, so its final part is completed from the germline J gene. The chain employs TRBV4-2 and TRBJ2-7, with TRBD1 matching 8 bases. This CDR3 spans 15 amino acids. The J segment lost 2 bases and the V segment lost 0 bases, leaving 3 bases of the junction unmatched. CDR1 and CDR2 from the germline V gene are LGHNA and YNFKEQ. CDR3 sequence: CASSQERTGTYEQYF. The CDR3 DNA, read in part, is TGTGCCAGCAGCCAAGAAAGGACAGGGACCTACGAG.

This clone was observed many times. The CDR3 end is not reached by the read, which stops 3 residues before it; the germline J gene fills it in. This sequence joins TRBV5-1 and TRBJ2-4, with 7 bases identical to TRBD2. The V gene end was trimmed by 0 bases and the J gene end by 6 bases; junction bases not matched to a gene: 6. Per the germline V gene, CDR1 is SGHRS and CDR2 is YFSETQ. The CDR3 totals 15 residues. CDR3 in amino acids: CASSLGTSEGNIQYF. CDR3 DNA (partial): TGCGCCAGCAGCTTGGGAACTAGCGAAGGAAACATT.

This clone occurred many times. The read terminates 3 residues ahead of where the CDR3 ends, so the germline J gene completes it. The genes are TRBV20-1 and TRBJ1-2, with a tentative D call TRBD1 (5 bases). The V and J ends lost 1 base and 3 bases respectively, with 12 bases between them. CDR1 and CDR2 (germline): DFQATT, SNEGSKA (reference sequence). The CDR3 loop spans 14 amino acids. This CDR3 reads CSARVEGSHYGYTF. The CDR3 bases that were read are TGCAGTGCTAGAGTGGAGGGGTCACACTATGGC.

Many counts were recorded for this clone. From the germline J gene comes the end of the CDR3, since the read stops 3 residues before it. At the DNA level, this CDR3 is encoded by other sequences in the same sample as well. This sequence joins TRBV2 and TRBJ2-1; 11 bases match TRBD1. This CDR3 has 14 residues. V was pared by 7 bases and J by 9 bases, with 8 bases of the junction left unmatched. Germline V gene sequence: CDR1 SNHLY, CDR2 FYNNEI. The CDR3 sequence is CASTGTGGLGEQFF. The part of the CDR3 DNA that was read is TGTGCCAGCACAGGGACAGGGGGTCTTGGTGAG.

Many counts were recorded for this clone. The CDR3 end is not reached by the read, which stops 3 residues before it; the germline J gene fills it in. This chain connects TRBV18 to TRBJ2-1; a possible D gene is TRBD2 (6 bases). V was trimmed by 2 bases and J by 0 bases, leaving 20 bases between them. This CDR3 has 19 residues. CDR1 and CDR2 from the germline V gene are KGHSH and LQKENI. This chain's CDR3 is CASSPRAGQRLSSYNEQFF. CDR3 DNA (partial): TGTGCCAGCTCACCAAGAGCGGGTCAACGTCTGAGCTCCTACAATGAG.

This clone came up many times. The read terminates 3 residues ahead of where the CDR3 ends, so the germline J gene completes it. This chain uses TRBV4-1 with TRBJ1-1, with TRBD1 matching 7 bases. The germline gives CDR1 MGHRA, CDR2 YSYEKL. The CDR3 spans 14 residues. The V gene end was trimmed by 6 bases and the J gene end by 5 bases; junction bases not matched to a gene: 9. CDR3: CASRERGGQTEAFF. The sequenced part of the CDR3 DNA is TGCGCCAGCAGGGAGAGAGGGGGCCAGACTGAA.